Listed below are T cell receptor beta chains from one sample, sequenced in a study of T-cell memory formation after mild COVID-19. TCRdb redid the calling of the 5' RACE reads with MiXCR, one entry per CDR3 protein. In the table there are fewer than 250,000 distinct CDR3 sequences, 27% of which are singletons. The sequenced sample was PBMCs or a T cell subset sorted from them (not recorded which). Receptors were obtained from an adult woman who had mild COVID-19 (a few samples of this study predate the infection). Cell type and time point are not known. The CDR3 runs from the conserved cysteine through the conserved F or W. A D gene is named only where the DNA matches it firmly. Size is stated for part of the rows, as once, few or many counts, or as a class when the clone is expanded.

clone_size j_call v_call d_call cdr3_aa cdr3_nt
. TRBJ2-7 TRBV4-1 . CASSQEGWGDTRSYEQYF TGCGCCAGCAGCCAAGAAGGTTGGGGTGACACCCGCTCCTACGAGCAGTACTTC
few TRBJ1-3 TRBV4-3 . CASSHGPRGAYGNTIYF TGCGCCAGCAGCCATGGGCCTCGGGGGGCATATGGAAACACCATATATTTT
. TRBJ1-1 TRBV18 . CASSPVLRGGGTEAFF TGTGCCAGCTCACCCGTCCTCAGGGGTGGAGGCACTGAAGCTTTCTTT
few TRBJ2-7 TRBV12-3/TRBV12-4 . CASSLAQGLRYEQYF TGTGCCAGCAGCCTGGCTCAGGGGCTGCGTTACGAGCAGTACTTC
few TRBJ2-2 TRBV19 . CASSIQRNTGELFF TGTGCCAGTAGTATCCAACGGAACACCGGGGAGCTGTTTTTT
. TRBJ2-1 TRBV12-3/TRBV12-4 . CASSFEDEQFF TGTGCCAGCAGTTTCGAAGATGAGCAGTTCTTC
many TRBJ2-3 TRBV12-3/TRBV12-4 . CASSLTSTDTQYF TGTGCCAGCAGCTTAACTAGCACAGATACGCAGTATTTT
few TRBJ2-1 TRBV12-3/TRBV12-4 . CASRNYNEQFF TGTGCCAGCAGAAACTACAATGAGCAGTTCTTC
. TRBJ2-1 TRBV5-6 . CASSLGRQGRGEQFF TGTGCCAGCAGCTTGGGGAGGCAGGGGCGAGGTGAGCAGTTCTTC
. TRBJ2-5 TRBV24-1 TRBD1 CATSEPNRGLGETQYF TGTGCCACCAGTGAACCGAACAGGGGTTTAGGAGAGACCCAGTACTTC
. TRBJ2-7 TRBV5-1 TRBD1 CASSLVGQGSTYEQYF TGCGCCAGCAGCCTCGTGGGACAGGGATCAACCTACGAGCAGTACTTC
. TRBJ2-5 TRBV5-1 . CASSFGRIQETQYF TGCGCCAGCAGCTTCGGACGGATACAAGAGACCCAGTACTTC
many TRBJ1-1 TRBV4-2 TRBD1 CASSQPDRGFTEAFF TGTGCCAGCAGCCAACCGGACAGGGGTTTCACTGAAGCTTTCTTT
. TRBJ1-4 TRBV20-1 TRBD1 CSASGPDRGNEKLFF TGCAGTGCTAGCGGCCCAGACAGGGGGAATGAAAAACTGTTTTTT
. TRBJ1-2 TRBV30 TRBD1 CAWSRGTGEGYTF TGTGCCTGGAGCCGAGGGACAGGAGAAGGCTACACCTTC
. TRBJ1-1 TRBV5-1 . CASSLLPPGDQGTEAFF TGCGCCAGCAGCCTCCTTCCGCCGGGGGATCAGGGGACTGAAGCTTTCTTT
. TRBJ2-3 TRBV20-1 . CSARADSYYTDTQYF TGCAGTGCTAGGGCGGACAGCTACTACACAGATACGCAGTATTTT
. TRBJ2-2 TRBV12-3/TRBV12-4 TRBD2 CASQGLAGGVDTGELFF TGTGCCAGCCAAGGACTAGCGGGAGGGGTCGACACCGGGGAGCTGTTTTTT
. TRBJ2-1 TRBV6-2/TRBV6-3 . CASSYSRMVGFF TGTGCCAGCAGTTACTCGAGGATGGTGGGGTTCTTC
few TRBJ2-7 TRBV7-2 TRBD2 CAILAGGYEQYF TGTGCCATACTAGCGGGGGGATACGAGCAGTACTTC
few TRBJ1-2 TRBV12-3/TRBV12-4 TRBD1 CASSPWDRGKGGYTF TGTGCCAGCAGTCCCTGGGACAGGGGAAAAGGTGGCTACACCTTC
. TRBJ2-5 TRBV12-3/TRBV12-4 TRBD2 CASSRGLAGKETQYF TGTGCCAGCAGCCGGGGACTAGCGGGGAAAGAGACCCAGTACTTC
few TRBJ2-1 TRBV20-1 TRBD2 CSAVGLAGDNEQFF TGCAGTGCCGTCGGACTAGCGGGAGACAATGAGCAGTTCTTC
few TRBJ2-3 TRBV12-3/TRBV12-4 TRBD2 CASSPGTSGSAADTQYF TGTGCCAGCAGTCCTGGGACTAGCGGGAGTGCGGCGGATACGCAGTATTTT
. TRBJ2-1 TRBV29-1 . CSVDPGSGQFF TGCAGCGTTGATCCGGGTTCGGGGCAGTTCTTC
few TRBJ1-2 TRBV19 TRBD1 CASSTGYRGSGYTF TGTGCCAGTAGTACCGGATACAGGGGCTCTGGCTACACCTTC
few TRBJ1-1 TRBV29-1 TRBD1 CSVIEQGGTEAFF TGCAGCGTAATAGAGCAGGGGGGCACTGAAGCTTTCTTT
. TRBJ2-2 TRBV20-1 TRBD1 CSGGTGNTGELFF TGCAGTGGCGGGACAGGGAACACCGGGGAGCTGTTTTTT
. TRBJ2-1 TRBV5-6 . CASSAYRDLSTIGLKEEQFF TGTGCCAGCAGCGCCTACAGGGACCTGTCTACTATTGGGCTGAAGGAGGAGCAGTTCTTC
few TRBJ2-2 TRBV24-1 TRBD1 CATTVQGPEGTLFF TGTGCCACCACGGTACAGGGGCCCGAGGGTACTTTGTTTTTT
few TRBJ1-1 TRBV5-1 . CASSFYGNTEAFF TGCGCCAGCAGCTTTTACGGGAACACTGAAGCTTTCTTT
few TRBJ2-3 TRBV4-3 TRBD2 CASSQTSGRGDTQYF TGCGCCAGCAGCCAAACTAGCGGGAGAGGGGATACGCAGTATTTT
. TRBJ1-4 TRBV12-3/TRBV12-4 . CASIPSGANEKLFF TGTGCCAGCATCCCTTCAGGGGCGAATGAAAAACTGTTTTTT
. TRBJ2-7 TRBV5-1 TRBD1 CASSRVGTADYADYEQYF TGCGCCAGCAGCCGGGTGGGGACAGCTGACTACGCCGACTACGAGCAGTACTTC
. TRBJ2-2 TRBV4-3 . CASSPKYGETGELFF TGCGCCAGCAGCCCTAAGTACGGAGAGACCGGGGAGCTGTTTTTT
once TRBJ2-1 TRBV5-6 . CASSLAPGSYNEQFF TGTGCCAGCAGCTTGGCACCGGGCTCCTACAATGAGCAGTTCTTC
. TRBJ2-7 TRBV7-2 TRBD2 CASSLMGLATYEQYF TGTGCCAGCAGCTTAATGGGACTAGCAACTTACGAGCAGTACTTC
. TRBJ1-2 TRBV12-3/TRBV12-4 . CASSRRLQDGYTF TGTGCCAGCAGTAGACGCCTCCAAGATGGCTACACCTTC
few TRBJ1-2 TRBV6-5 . CASSYSYRELLRSF TGTGCCAGCAGTTACTCGTACAGGGAGTTACTTCGTTCCTTC
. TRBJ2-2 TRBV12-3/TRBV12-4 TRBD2 CASSSGGLAANTGELFF TGTGCCAGCAGTTCGGGGGGGCTAGCGGCGAACACCGGGGAGCTGTTTTTT
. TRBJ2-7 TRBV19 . CASSAGRGYEQYF TGTGCCAGTAGTGCGGGACGGGGCTACGAGCAGTACTTC
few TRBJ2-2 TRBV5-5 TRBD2 CASSPHAGLAGGTSTGELFF TGTGCCAGCAGCCCCCATGCGGGACTAGCGGGGGGGACATCCACCGGGGAGCTGTTTTTT
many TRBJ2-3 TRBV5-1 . CASSTREDTQYF TGCGCCAGCAGCACCAGAGAAGATACGCAGTATTTT
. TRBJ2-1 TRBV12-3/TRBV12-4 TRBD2 CASSLRGTSEQFF TGTGCCAGCAGTTTACGGGGGACTAGTGAGCAGTTCTTC
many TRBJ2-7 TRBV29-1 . CSARKAVHLSYEQYF TGCAGCGCCCGAAAGGCAGTCCACCTCTCCTACGAGCAGTACTTC